These 15 T cell receptor beta chains share one sample of origin, sequenced in a study of T cell repertoires in cytomegalovirus infection. Each CDR3 protein gets one entry after TCRdb re-called the reads with MiXCR. The table has about 250,000 distinct CDR3 sequences, 5% to 8.5% seen once. The specimen sequenced was PBMCs. Every receptor here comes from a human donor in good health (CMV status not recorded). Some clones in this sample may be carry-over from other donors' samples.

This clonotype was picked up many times. The chain is built from TRBV6-2 or TRBV6-3 and TRBJ1-4; D unclear. Germline lookup yields CDR1 MNHEY and CDR2 SVGEGT. This CDR3 region has 15 residues. Trimming shortened V by 3 bases and J by 11 bases, and 19 bases separated the two germline ends. The chain's CDR3 is CASSYSQESVRKLFF. In DNA form, the CDR3 reads TGTGCCAGCAGTTATTCTCAAGAGTCGGTCCGGAAACTGTTTTTT.

In this sample, this clonotype turned up many times. V usage is TRBV6-2 or TRBV6-3 and J usage is TRBJ2-7; the match to TRBD1 covers 7 bases. This CDR3 region has 15 residues. The J segment lost 6 bases and the V segment lost 6 bases, leaving 14 bases of the junction unmatched. Germline V lookup: CDR1 MNHEY, CDR2 SVGEGT. The chain's CDR3 is CASRHTPTTGSEQYF. Here the CDR3 DNA reads TGTGCCAGCAGACACACCCCGACGACAGGGAGCGAGCAGTACTTC.

This clonotype was observed many times. The chain recombines TRBV10-3 with TRBJ1-1; D is undetermined. The V gene lost 2 bases and the J gene lost 6 bases, with 7 bases spanning the gap. The CDR3 is made up of 12 amino acids. Germline loops: CDR1 ENHRY, CDR2 SYGVKD. CDR3 sequence (DNA): TGTGCCATCAGTGAGCGGGCAGCTGAAGCTTTCTTT. Encoded protein: CAISERAAEAFF.

There are many counts of this clonotype. The chain couples TRBV20-1 to TRBJ1-1, with D possibly TRBD1 on 6 matching bases. V lost 3 bases, J lost 1 base, and 9 bases lay in between. The CDR3 runs 13 residues. Germline CDR1 is DFQATT and CDR2 is SNEGSKA (reference sequence). The chain's CDR3 is CSASRTANTEAFF. The CDR3 bases are TGCAGTGCTAGTAGGACAGCGAACACTGAAGCTTTCTTT.

In its sample, this clonotype was seen many times. J is TRBJ2-7 and V is TRBV28; 7 nucleotides agree with TRBD2. The germline gives CDR1 MDHEN, CDR2 SYDVKM. V dropped 6 bases and J dropped 0; count of bases not matched to a gene: 8. CDR3 length: 15 amino acids. The CDR3 is CASSNRGGGSYEQYF. The CDR3 DNA sequence: TGTGCCAGCAGCAACCGGGGCGGGGGCTCCTACGAGCAGTACTTC.

This clonotype was recorded many times. V is TRBV28 and J is TRBJ1-5; D gene uncertain. V lost 6 bases, J lost 5 bases, and 8 bases lay in between. Per the germline V gene, CDR1 is MDHEN and CDR2 is SYDVKM. The CDR3 extends over 12 amino acids. CDR3 sequence (DNA): TGTGCCAGCAGCCCCTCCTATCAGCCCCAGCATTTT. Its translation is CASSPSYQPQHF.

This clonotype has a count of ten or more. This rearrangement joins TRBV6-2 or TRBV6-3 to TRBJ1-5; D gene unclear. The CDR3 sequence is 14 residues long. Germline CDR1 is MNHEY and CDR2 is SVGEGT. V shed 7 bases and J shed 0 bases, with 10 bases lying between them. CDR3 sequence: CASTGRYSNQPQHF. As DNA, the CDR3 is TGTGCCAGCACCGGACGGTATAGCAATCAGCCCCAGCATTTT.

This clonotype has at least ten counts. This sequence joins TRBV12-5 and TRBJ2-1; D unresolved. V was trimmed by 3 bases and J by 4 bases, leaving 13 bases between them. The V gene's germline CDR1 is LGHNT and CDR2 FRNRAP. The CDR3 spans 15 residues. CDR3 nucleotide sequence: TGTGCTAGTGGTTTCGGATTCGGGTCATACAATGAGCAGTTCTTC. Its protein product is CASGFGFGSYNEQFF.

There are many counts of this clonotype. The gene calls are TRBV29-1 and TRBJ2-2, with D hard to call. Trimming cost V 7 bases and J 0 bases, with 9 bases left between them. The CDR3 spans 13 residues. CDR1 SQVTM and CDR2 ANQGSEA come from the germline V gene. The DNA for the CDR3 is TGCAGCGCAAGAAAGCCGAACACCGGGGAGCTGTTTTTT. This encodes CSARKPNTGELFF.

Many counts were recorded for this clonotype. The genes are TRBV7-3 and TRBJ2-7, with D uncertain. Per the germline V gene, CDR1 is SGHTA and CDR2 is FQGTGA. V was pared by 3 bases and J by 3 bases, with 6 bases between. The CDR3 is 12 amino acids. The CDR3 sequence: CASSFSYYEQYF. The CDR3, as DNA: TGTGCCAGCAGCTTCTCCTACTACGAGCAGTACTTC.

This clonotype came up many times. This chain uses TRBV28 with TRBJ2-2; D remains unclear. Germline CDR1 MDHEN, CDR2 SYDVKM. The CDR3 runs 15 residues. V shed 3 bases and J shed 2 bases, with 10 bases lying between them. The CDR3 bases are TGTGCCAGCAGTTTTTGGGCTAGAAACACCGGGGAGCTGTTTTTT. Its translation is CASSFWARNTGELFF.

This clonotype was recorded many times. The V call is TRBV11-1, the J call TRBJ2-5, with D perhaps matching TRBD1 (6 bases). V lost 3 bases and J lost 7, with 15 bases in between. The CDR3 length is 14 residues. Germline assignment: CDR1 SGHAT and CDR2 FQDESV (reference sequence). Here the CDR3 reads CASSFDSRGGTQYF. The CDR3 coding sequence is TGTGCCAGCAGCTTTGACAGCCGAGGGGGGACCCAGTACTTC. Complete variable domain (other parts from reference TRBV11-1 and TRBJ2-5): EAEVAQSPRYKITEKSQAVAFWCDPISGHATLYWYRQILGQGPELLVQFQDESVVDDSQLPKDRFSAERLKGVDSTLKIQPAELGDSAMYLCASSFDSRGGTQYFGPGTRLLVL.

This clonotype was seen a handful of times. The chain joins TRBV30 to TRBJ1-2; D is undetermined. There are 14 residues in the CDR3. Trimming removed 3 bases at V and 6 bases at J, with 17 bases between. Germline V gene data show CDR1 as GTSNPN and CDR2 as SVGIG (reference sequence). CDR3 loop: CAWSPGGSVHGYTF. The CDR3 bases are TGTGCCTGGAGCCCAGGAGGGTCAGTGCATGGCTACACCTTC. The full variable domain, its missing parts supplied by reference TRBV30 and TRBJ1-2, is SQTIHQWPATLVQPVGSPLSLECTVEGTSNPNLYWYRQAAGRGLQLLFYSVGIGQISSEVPQNLSASRPQDRQFILSSKKLLLSDSGFYLCAWSPGGSVHGYTFGSGTRLTVV.

This clonotype was observed a few times. The chain recombines TRBV11-2 with TRBJ1-4; a possible D gene is TRBD1 (5 bases). Trimming stripped 4 bases from V and 7 bases from J, with 16 bases between. Germline V CDR1 and CDR2: SGHAT, FQNNGV. The CDR3 runs 15 residues. The CDR3 DNA follows: TGTGCCAGCAGCTCCTTGGGGCGAAGAGTTGAAAAACTGTTTTTT. Its protein product is CASSSLGRRVEKLFF.

This clonotype showed up many times. The chain joins TRBV30 to TRBJ1-4; D not certain. Germline V lookup: CDR1 GTSNPN, CDR2 SVGIG (reference sequence). Trimming removed 6 bases from V and 7 bases from J, with 21 bases in between. CDR3 size: 15 residues. The CDR3 spells CACRPARGLGEKLFF. The CDR3 nucleotides are TGTGCCTGCCGCCCTGCTCGTGGTTTAGGTGAAAAACTGTTTTTT. Full variable domain (remainder filled in from reference TRBV30 and TRBJ1-4): SQTIHQWPATLVQPVGSPLSLECTVEGTSNPNLYWYRQAAGRGLQLLFYSVGIGQISSEVPQNLSASRPQDRQFILSSKKLLLSDSGFYLCACRPARGLGEKLFFGSGTQLSVL.